The 17 T cell receptor beta chains given below trace back to one sample, sequenced in a study of blood T cells in healthy people across ages. A second PCR, run for roughly 7 to 12 cycles, used a sample-barcoded 5' primer plus a J-beta primer mix. TCRdb redid the calling of the 5' RACE reads with MiXCR, one entry per CDR3 protein. The table includes hundreds of thousands of distinct CDR3 sequences, 20% to 30% detected once. These same data were also listed under a study on T cells of mothers and their children.

Sequenced material: blood. Source of these receptors: a boy aged 10-17 years in good health.

This clonotype was detected a few times. One end of the junction does not line up with germline, which may come from a read error. The chain couples TRBV7-7 to TRBJ2-5; D may correspond to TRBD1 or TRBD2 (5 bases each). This CDR3 is 13 amino acids long. Germline CDR1 SSHAT, CDR2 FNYEAQ (reference sequence). The CDR3 nucleotides read TGTGCTAGCAGCCCGGCCGGGGCTAGCCCCCAGTACTTC. It translates to CASSPAGASPQYF.

The J gene is TRBJ2-5, the V gene TRBV24-1; 9 bases are shared with TRBD1. Germline V CDR1 and CDR2: KGHDR, SFDVKD. This CDR3 is 16 amino acids long. J was trimmed by 1 base and V by 5 bases; bases with no gene match: 7. CDR3: CATSGGTGPIQETQYF. As DNA, the CDR3 is TGTGCCACCAGTGGTGGGACAGGGCCCATCCAAGAGACCCAGTACTTC.

V is TRBV20-1 and J is TRBJ1-6; D is unclear. This CDR3 has 13 amino acids. Germline V gene lookup returns CDR1 DFQATT and CDR2 SNEGSKA (reference sequence). Trimming cost V 4 bases and J 7 bases, with 11 bases left between them. CDR3 bases: TGCAGTGCTATTAAGGACTTCAATTCACCCCTCCACTTT. Translating gives CSAIKDFNSPLHF.

In its sample, this clonotype was seen a few times. This chain uses TRBV6-9 with TRBJ2-5; 8 bases line up with TRBD1. Germline V gene data show CDR1 as MNHGY and CDR2 as SVAAGI. This CDR3 is built from 13 residues. V shed 8 bases, J shed 2 bases, and the junction held 4 bases outside the gene matches. CDR3 sequence: CASQTGEQETQYF. In nucleotides, the CDR3 is TGTGCCAGCCAGACAGGGGAACAAGAGACCCAGTACTTC.

This clonotype was recorded a few times. The gene calls are TRBV29-1 and TRBJ2-7; D perhaps matches TRBD1 (6 bases). CDR1 is SQVTM, CDR2 ANQGSEA, per germline. The CDR3 length is 16 residues. V lost 0 bases and J 2 bases, leaving 17 bases between the germline ends. CDR3 region: CSVEDREGQRPYEQYF. CDR3 DNA sequence: TGCAGCGTTGAAGATCGAGAAGGACAGCGTCCCTACGAGCAGTACTTC.

The chain combines TRBV2 with TRBJ1-2; D not resolved. Trimming removed 6 bases at V and 5 bases at J, with 16 bases between. Germline CDR1 reads SNHLY; CDR2 reads FYNNEI. The CDR3 has 14 residues. CDR3 amino acids: CASRPRPASYGYTF. The CDR3, as DNA: TGTGCCAGCAGACCCCGCCCAGCCTCGTATGGCTACACCTTC.

V gene TRBV20-1 combines with J gene TRBJ2-1, with 12 bases identical to TRBD2. The CDR3 has 14 residues. CDR1 is DFQATT, CDR2 SNEGSKA, per germline (reference sequence). The junction had 4 bases not matched to a gene; V was cut back by 2 bases and J by 8 bases. The CDR3 DNA reads as TGCAGTGCTAGACCGACTAGCGGGGGCGATGAGCAGTTCTTC. Translation gives CSARPTSGGDEQFF.

This clonotype was seen more than once but under ten times. The V call is TRBV28, the J call TRBJ1-4, with D perhaps matching TRBD1 (5 bases). V shed 8 bases and J shed 14 bases, with 24 bases lying between them. Germline V CDR1 and CDR2: MDHEN, SYDVKM. The CDR3 has 14 amino acids. CDR3 sequence reads: CASHESGSGKKLFF. The CDR3 DNA reads TGTGCCAGCCACGAATCCGGCTCAGGGAAGAAGCTGTTTTTT.

This clonotype occurred a few times. This chain connects TRBV5-1 to TRBJ2-5, with D unclear. TRBJ2-7 matches the DNA end more closely, so the J call is doubtful. The CDR3 sequence is 14 residues long. Germline CDR1 and CDR2: SGHRS and YFSETQ. The CDR3 loop is CASSLEAGLYEQYF. In nucleotides, the CDR3 is TGCGCCAGCAGCTTGGAGGCCGGGTTATACGAGCAGTACTTC.

The chain couples TRBV2 to TRBJ2-5; 12 nucleotides align to TRBD2. The J call may be incorrect, as the DNA end agrees better with TRBJ2-1. Germline V lookup: CDR1 SNHLY, CDR2 FYNNEI. CDR3 size: 17 residues. CDR3 nucleotide sequence: TGTGCAGAGCAGGCTAGCGGGGGGGCCCTGTCGTCAAGTGAGCAGTTCTTC. It translates to CAEQASGGALSSSEQFF.

V is TRBV11-3 and J is TRBJ2-1; the D is unclear. The DNA end lines up better with TRBJ2-7; the J call may be wrong. This CDR3 is built from 14 residues. Germline CDR1 SGHNT, CDR2 YENEEA. The CDR3 region is CASSSLRSSYEQYF. The CDR3 bases are TGTGCCAGCAGCTCTTTGCGGAGCTCCTACGAGCAGTACTTC.

About this clonotype itself: The junction departs from the called germline gene at one end, perhaps through a read error. The V gene is TRBV20-1, the J gene TRBJ2-5; D is perhaps TRBD1 (6 bases). The CDR3 is made up of 15 amino acids. From germline, CDR1 is DFQATT and CDR2 SNEGSKA (reference sequence). The chain's CDR3 is CSARDNPGTRNERFF. The CDR3 region has the DNA TGCAGTGCTAGAGATAACCCAGGGACAAGGAATGAGCGGTTCTTC.

This clonotype has a handful of counts. The CDR3 protein is CASSTPGRADTQYF. The DNA of the CDR3 is TGTGCCAGCAGTACCCCTGGTCGGGCAGATACGCAGTATTTT. J is TRBJ2-3 and V is TRBV28; unclear D gene. V was cut by 5 bases and J by 4 bases, with 13 bases left in between. This CDR3 is built from 14 residues. Per the germline V gene, CDR1 is MDHEN and CDR2 is SYDVKM.

This clonotype was counted a few times. The J gene is TRBJ1-1, the V gene TRBV6-2 or TRBV6-3; D call uncertain. V dropped 6 bases and J dropped 1 base, with 15 bases sitting between them. The CDR3 contains 15 residues. Per the germline V gene, CDR1 is MNHEY and CDR2 is SVGEGT. The CDR3 spells CASRTPPQENTEAFF. Written as DNA, the CDR3 is TGTGCCAGCAGAACCCCCCCTCAGGAGAACACTGAAGCTTTCTTT.

The rearrangement uses TRBV4-2 and TRBJ2-7; weak D call: TRBD2 (6 bases). The CDR3 sequence is 20 residues long. Deletions cut 2 bases from V and 0 bases from J, with 26 bases between. Germline V lookup: CDR1 LGHNA, CDR2 YNFKEQ. The CDR3 reads CASSQSLPDSRESRSYEQYF. Here the CDR3 DNA reads TGTGCCAGCAGCCAAAGCCTCCCCGACTCACGGGAGAGCCGCTCCTACGAGCAGTACTTC.

This clonotype was observed a few times. The V call is TRBV7-2, the J call TRBJ2-3; 8 bases map to TRBD2. Unmatched junction bases numbered 7, after V lost 1 base and J lost 4 bases. Germline V gives CDR1 SGHTA, CDR2 FQGNSA. The CDR3 has 16 residues. CDR3 residues: CASSLDGGAIADTQYF. The CDR3 DNA reads TGTGCCAGCAGCTTAGACGGGGGGGCGATTGCAGATACGCAGTATTTT.

This clonotype has more than one count but fewer than ten. The rearrangement links TRBV28 to TRBJ2-1; D remains unclear. The CDR3 sequence is 14 residues long. CDR1 is MDHEN, CDR2 SYDVKM, per germline. With 2 bases removed from V and 6 bases from J, the gap between germline ends came to 11 bases. CDR3 in DNA: TGTGCCAGCAGTTTAAATCAAGTAATCAATGAGCAGTTCTTC. Its translation is CASSLNQVINEQFF.